The T cell receptor (beta chain) described here comes from a study of shared clonotypes between healthy human individuals. The assay was run at deep level. Clones were read by immunoSEQ multiplex PCR, and TCRdb kept only the in-frame ones, dropping some. The table shows millions of clones, with about 95% occurring only once. CD8 cells regarded as naive lacked CD45RO, were positively chosen for CCR7, and omitted terminally differentiated effector memory CD45RA+ cells. CDR3 length: 14 amino acids. Deletions cut 7 bases from V and 0 bases from J, with 13 bases between. Germline CDR1 reads MDHEN; CDR2 reads SYDVKM.

The receptor was isolated from a man between 18 and 29 years old in good health. Input material: naive CD8+ T cells sorted from blood. The gene calls are TRBV28 and TRBJ2-7; D is undetermined. CDR3 in DNA: TGTGCCAGCACCTGTCAGGACCTCTCCTACGAGCAGTACTTC. Amino acids: CASTCQDLSYEQYF.